This entry features one T cell receptor beta chain sequence. Its specificity is unknown. V was shortened by 2 bases and J by 0 bases, with 5 bases between the two germline ends. There are 14 residues in the CDR3. Germline CDR1 and CDR2: SGHVS and FQNEAQ. Method: immunoSEQ multiplex PCR; TCRdb's copy keeps in-frame clones and lacks some. The sample lists 40,000 to 50,000 clones, approximately 83% seen once, with 8% to 13% in the top ten. This specimen comes from a study of PD-L1 blockade in urothelial cancer. Whole-study context: Twenty-five of the 29 patients were men with bladder-origin urothelial cancer. Blood was subjected to analysis at 3 weeks (second dose) and 6 weeks following treatment start.

Study findings and constraints: Blood clones associated with the tumor expanded more at 3 weeks in durable-benefit patients.

Specified time point: peripheral blood 6 weeks after treatment start. This specimen was PBMCs, taken around atezolizumab (anti-PD-L1) treatment. The rearrangement uses TRBV7-8 and TRBJ1-5; D unresolved. This TCR was recovered from a man aged 55 to 69 with urothelial cancer. CDR3 DNA sequence: TGTGCCAGCAGCTTATCCCATAGCAATCAGCCCCAGCATTTT. This codes for CASSLSHSNQPQHF.